This paragraph covers one T cell receptor (beta chain) sequence. Its antigen is unidentified. The V end was cut by 5 bases, the J end by 0 bases, with 8 bases between. CDR3 size: 13 residues. CDR1 and CDR2 from the germline V gene are SGDLS and YYNGEE. The PCR was carried out with 60 Vbeta primers and 13 Jbeta primers. Some clones are missing from TCRdb's copy, which holds only in-frame ones; the method was immunoSEQ multiplex PCR. The table has some 150,000 clones, about four fifths seen once; the top ten hold around 4.5%. Healthy bone marrow donors made up the donors. The entry originates in a study of cytomegalovirus exposure and HLA in healthy donors. Study overall: As an earlier analysis found, about 179 million T cells yielded some 120 million unique TCR beta sequences.

Study results and limitations: Most TCR sequences proved rare, with some public TCRs found in many donors. For cytomegalovirus status, the classifier reportedly gave diagnoses with high specificity and sensitivity.

The sequence was collected from a woman aged 35 to 49 in good health and CMV-seropositive. The chain combines TRBV9 with TRBJ1-2; D remains unclear. The sequencing sample was made of PBMCs. The CDR3 sequence is CASSENSNYGYTF. Written as DNA, the CDR3 is TGTGCCAGCAGTGAGAATTCTAACTATGGCTACACCTTC.